This T cell receptor (beta chain) is drawn from a study of T cell clonality in common variable immunodeficiency. Study outcomes and limitations: In common variable immunodeficiency, TCR beta chains reportedly carried fewer deletions and N-nucleotide insertions.

Clones were read by immunoSEQ multiplex PCR, and TCRdb kept only the in-frame ones, dropping some. The sample shows 35,000 to 50,000 clones, none of them appearing just once. CDR1 LNHDA and CDR2 SQIVND come from the germline V gene (reference sequence). Trimming pared 2 bases from V and 5 bases from J, leaving 13 bases between. CDR3 length: 15 residues. This clone was seen ten or more times. Its antigen is still unknown. The CDR3 end falls 3 residues outside the read, so it is completed with the germline J gene. The receptor was derived from a person aged 18 to 75 in good health. Source material: peripheral blood mononuclear cells. The chain carries TRBV19 and TRBJ2-1, with a possible D match to TRBD2 (6 bases). CDR3 sequence reads: CASSIFRTNNNEQFF. The CDR3 bases that were read are TGTGCCAGTAGTATATTCAGGACTAACAACAATGAG.